This TCR beta chain emerged from a study of blood T cell repertoires in COVID-19. In the study overall: The analysed material was cDNA or gDNA that came from T cells, B-cell-depleted T cells, or PBMCs.

Individuals aged about 18 to 90 years were recruited from about two dozen US areas. In the original analysis: Reference gene primer amplification in the assay estimated nucleated cell counts. Produced via immunoSEQ multiplex PCR; TCRdb's table is partial and in-frame only. That table is the source of V, J and clone size, and D and trimming were worked out from the DNA. The top ten clones hold around 4.5% of a sample with more than 200,000 clones, 65% to 85% of them seen once. The CDR3 is 15 residues long. After removal of 3 bases from V and 5 bases from J, the junction contained 9 bases not matched to a gene. Germline CDR1 MNHEY, CDR2 SMNVEV (reference sequence).

V and J are TRBV27 and TRBJ2-7, with TRBD2 matching 8 bases. Sequenced input: PBMCs or T cells enriched from blood (not recorded which). The receptor's source is a man aged 30 to 45 with acute COVID-19. As DNA, the CDR3 is TGTGCCAGCAGTTTCTTAGGCGGGGGGCAGGACGAGCAGTACTTC. Translation: CASSFLGGGQDEQYF.